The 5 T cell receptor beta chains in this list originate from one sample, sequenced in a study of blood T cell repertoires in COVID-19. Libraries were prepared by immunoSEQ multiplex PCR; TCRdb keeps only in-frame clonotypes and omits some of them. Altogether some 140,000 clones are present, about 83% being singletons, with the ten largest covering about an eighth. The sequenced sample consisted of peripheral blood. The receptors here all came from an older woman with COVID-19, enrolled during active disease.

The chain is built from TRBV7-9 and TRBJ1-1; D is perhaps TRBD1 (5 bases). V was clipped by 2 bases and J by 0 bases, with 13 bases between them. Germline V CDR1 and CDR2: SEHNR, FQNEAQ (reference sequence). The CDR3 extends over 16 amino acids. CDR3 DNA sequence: TGTGCCAGCAGCTTACACGGGGGGAGCTTGAACACTGAAGCTTTCTTT. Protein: CASSLHGGSLNTEAFF.

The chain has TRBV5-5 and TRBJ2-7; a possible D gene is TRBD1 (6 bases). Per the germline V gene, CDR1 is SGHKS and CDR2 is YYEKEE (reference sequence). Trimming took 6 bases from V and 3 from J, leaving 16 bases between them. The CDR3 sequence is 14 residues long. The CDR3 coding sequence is TGTGCCAGCACCATACCGGGACAAGACTACGAGCAGTACTTC. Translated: CASTIPGQDYEQYF.

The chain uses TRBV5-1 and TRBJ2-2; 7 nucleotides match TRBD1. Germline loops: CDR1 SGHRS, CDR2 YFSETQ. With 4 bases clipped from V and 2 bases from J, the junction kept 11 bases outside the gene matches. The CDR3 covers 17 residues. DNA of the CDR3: TGCGCCAGCAGCCCCCTACCACAGGGGCCTAACACCGGGGAGCTGTTTTTT. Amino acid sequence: CASSPLPQGPNTGELFF.

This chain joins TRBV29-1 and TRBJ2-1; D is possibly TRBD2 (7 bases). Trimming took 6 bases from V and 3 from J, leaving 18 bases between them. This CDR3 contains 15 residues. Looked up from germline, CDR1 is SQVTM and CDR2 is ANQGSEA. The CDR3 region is CSVQRGGEIYNEQFF. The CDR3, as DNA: TGCAGCGTCCAAAGGGGGGGGGAGATCTACAATGAGCAGTTCTTC.

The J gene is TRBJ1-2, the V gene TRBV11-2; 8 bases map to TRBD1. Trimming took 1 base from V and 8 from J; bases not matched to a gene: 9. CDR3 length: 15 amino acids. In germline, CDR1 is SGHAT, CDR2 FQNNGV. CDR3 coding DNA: TGTGCCAGCAGCTTAGTGGGCGGACAGGGACGGGGCTACACCTTC. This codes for CASSLVGGQGRGYTF.